The source of this T cell receptor beta chain is a study of T-cell reconstitution after alpha-beta-depleted transplantation in children. This clonotype was counted at least ten times. The CDR3 extends over 13 amino acids. With 4 bases removed from V and 2 bases from J, the gap between germline ends came to 8 bases. Germline V gives CDR1 MNHEY, CDR2 SMNVEV (reference sequence). Researchers prepared the TCRbeta library using unique molecular identifiers, the study reports. One entry per CDR3 protein, called by TCRdb with MiXCR from the PCR reads. Of 200,000 to 300,000 distinct CDR3 sequences listed, around 11% are singletons.

The TCR comes from a human donor who donated a stem cell graft to a child with acute lymphoblastic leukemia. This sample comprised PBMCs from the stem cell graft donor, obtained from the stem cell graft. The chain uses TRBV27 and TRBJ1-2; D unclear. The CDR3, as DNA: TGTGCCAGCAGTTACGTAGGGAACTATGGCTACACCTTC. The encoded protein is CASSYVGNYGYTF.